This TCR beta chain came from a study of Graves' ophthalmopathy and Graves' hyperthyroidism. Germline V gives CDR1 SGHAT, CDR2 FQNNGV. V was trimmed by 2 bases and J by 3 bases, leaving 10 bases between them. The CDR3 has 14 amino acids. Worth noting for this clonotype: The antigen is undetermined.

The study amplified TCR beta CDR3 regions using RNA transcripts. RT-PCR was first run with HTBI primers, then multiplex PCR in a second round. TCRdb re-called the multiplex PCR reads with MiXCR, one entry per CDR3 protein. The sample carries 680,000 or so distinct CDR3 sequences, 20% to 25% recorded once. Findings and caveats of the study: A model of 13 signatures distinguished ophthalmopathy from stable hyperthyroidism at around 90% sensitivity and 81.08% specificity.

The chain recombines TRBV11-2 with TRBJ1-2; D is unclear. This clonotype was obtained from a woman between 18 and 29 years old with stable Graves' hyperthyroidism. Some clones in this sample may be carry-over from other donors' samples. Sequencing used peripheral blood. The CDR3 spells CASSLIQKYYGYTF. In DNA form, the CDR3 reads TGTGCCAGCAGCTTAATCCAGAAATACTATGGCTACACCTTC.